A selection of T cell receptor beta chains follows, all from one sample in a study of blood T cell repertoires in COVID-19. Data came from immunoSEQ multiplex PCR; TCRdb stores just in-frame clones and leaves some out. The profile shows around 70,000 clones, roughly 80% of them singletons. Material: peripheral blood. These receptors came from a man between 65 and 80 years old who had recovered from COVID-19. Both conserved end residues are part of each CDR3. The order of the fields is clone size, D gene, V gene, J gene, CDR3 length, CDR3 protein, CDR3 DNA. The D gene is left open where the match is weak. Some rows mark clone size as missing; the rest say once, few, many or name a class of expanded clone.

.,.,TRBV5-4,TRBJ1-1,15,CASSLDVRRNTEAFF,TGTGCCAGCAGCTTGGATGTCCGCAGGAACACTGAAGCTTTCTTT
.,.,TRBV19,TRBJ1-3,13,CASAPGVGNTIYF,TGTGCCAGCGCGCCCGGAGTTGGAAACACCATATATTTT
.,.,TRBV29-1,TRBJ1-2,12,CSVDRQGYGYTF,TGCAGCGTTGACCGGCAGGGATATGGCTACACCTTC
.,.,TRBV11-3,TRBJ2-5,13,CASSLFGAETQYF,TGTGCCAGCAGCTTATTTGGGGCTGAGACCCAGTACTTC
.,.,TRBV9,TRBJ1-6,14,CASSLTGQTPPLHF,TGTGCCAGCAGCCTGACAGGACAGACGCCTCCCCTCCACTTT
medium-sized,.,TRBV7-9,TRBJ1-1,16,CASSSGRAAVGTEAFF,TGTGCCAGCAGCTCCGGCAGGGCGGCCGTCGGGACTGAAGCTTTCTTT
.,.,TRBV30,TRBJ1-3,15,CAWSVYGISGNTIYF,TGTGCCTGGAGTGTTTACGGTATCTCTGGAAACACCATATATTTT
.,TRBD2,TRBV7-7,TRBJ2-1,15,CASSSAAGAHGEQFF,TGTGCCAGCAGCTCGGCAGCGGGAGCCCACGGTGAGCAGTTCTTC
.,TRBD1,TRBV10-3,TRBJ2-7,15,CAIRYEQGSSYEQYF,TGTGCCATCAGATACGAACAGGGGAGTTCTTACGAGCAGTACTTC
few,TRBD2,TRBV4-3,TRBJ2-7,15,CASSQRLAAVNEQYF,TGCGCCAGCAGCCAAAGACTAGCGGCAGTCAACGAGCAGTACTTC
.,.,TRBV3-1/TRBV3-2,TRBJ1-1,12,CASSPDSREAFF,TGTGCCAGCAGCCCGGACAGCAGAGAAGCTTTCTTT
once,TRBD1,TRBV28,TRBJ1-1,14,CASILQGANTEAFF,TGTGCCAGCATCCTACAGGGGGCGAACACTGAAGCTTTCTTT
.,.,TRBV21-1,TRBJ2-7,14,CASSTETGYYEQYF,TGTGCCAGCAGCACAGAGACAGGTTACTACGAGCAGTACTTC
.,.,TRBV5-1,TRBJ2-3,15,CASSLGQVETDTQYF,TGCGCCAGCAGCTTGGGACAAGTCGAGACAGATACGCAGTATTTT
.,.,TRBV11-2,TRBJ2-5,15,CASSLEFRDQETQYF,TGTGCCAGCAGCTTAGAGTTCAGGGATCAAGAGACCCAGTACTTC
.,TRBD1,TRBV7-3,TRBJ1-1,15,CASRVDGTGVTEAFF,TGTGCCAGCAGGGTGGACGGGACAGGGGTAACTGAAGCTTTCTTT
.,TRBD1,TRBV28,TRBJ2-7,13,CAAGDRDHGEQYF,TGTGCCGCCGGGGACAGGGACCACGGAGAGCAGTACTTC
.,TRBD1,TRBV18,TRBJ2-7,17,CASSIQGAKGFHYEQYF,TGTGCCAGCTCAATACAGGGGGCAAAAGGGTTTCATTACGAGCAGTACTTC
.,TRBD1,TRBV28,TRBJ2-5,13,CASREQGDETQYF,TGTGCCAGCAGGGAACAGGGGGACGAGACCCAGTACTTC
once,TRBD2,TRBV18,TRBJ2-7,15,CASSRSTGGSYEQYF,TGTGCCAGCTCACGCTCAACCGGGGGGTCATACGAGCAGTACTTC
once,TRBD1,TRBV5-1,TRBJ1-6,14,CASSPGQGAPTLHF,TGCGCCAGCAGCCCAGGACAGGGGGCTCCCACCCTCCACTTT
few,.,TRBV9,TRBJ1-1,16,CASSVAGGTSNTEAFF,TGTGCCAGCAGCGTAGCGGGAGGTACATCGAACACTGAAGCTTTCTTT
.,.,TRBV19,TRBJ2-5,16,CASSIVGPPTGETQYF,TGTGCCAGTAGTATAGTTGGGCCTCCAACGGGGGAGACCCAGTACTTC
.,TRBD1,TRBV6-2/TRBV6-3,TRBJ2-4,15,CASSPPPDRGHIQYF,TGTGCCAGCAGTCCACCACCCGACAGGGGTCACATTCAGTACTTC
.,TRBD1,TRBV28,TRBJ2-5,15,CASFRQGARRETQYF,TGTGCCAGCTTCAGACAGGGGGCGAGAAGAGAGACCCAGTACTTC
.,.,TRBV10-3,TRBJ1-2,13,CAISEAQGGGYTF,TGTGCCATCAGTGAGGCGCAGGGTGGTGGCTACACCTTC
.,.,TRBV7-6,TRBJ2-1,14,CASSLGGLDNEQFF,TGTGCCAGCAGCTTAGGTGGTTTAGACAATGAGCAGTTCTTC
.,.,TRBV28,TRBJ2-7,12,CASSLFSLEQYF,TGTGCCAGCAGTTTATTTAGTTTGGAGCAGTACTTC
.,TRBD2,TRBV6-2/TRBV6-3,TRBJ2-5,16,CASSYPSGGRGETQYF,TGTGCCAGCAGTTACCCTAGCGGGGGCCGAGGGGAGACCCAGTACTTC
.,TRBD1,TRBV28,TRBJ1-5,16,CASSAGDRGILQPQHF,TGTGCCAGCAGTGCTGGAGACAGGGGTATCCTGCAGCCCCAGCATTTT
.,TRBD1,TRBV5-5,TRBJ2-7,15,CASSFYRDRAYEQYF,TGTGCCAGCAGCTTCTACCGGGACAGGGCCTACGAGCAGTACTTC
.,.,TRBV28,TRBJ1-5,15,CASSLAVRRGQPQHF,TGTGCCAGCAGTTTAGCCGTCCGGAGAGGTCAGCCCCAGCATTTT
.,.,TRBV28,TRBJ1-1,15,CASSTQQGEYTEAFF,TGTGCCAGCAGTACGCAACAGGGAGAGTACACTGAAGCTTTCTTT
.,TRBD1,TRBV7-8,TRBJ1-5,15,CASSFSGQGNQPQHF,TGTGCCAGCAGCTTCTCCGGACAGGGTAATCAGCCCCAGCATTTT